This is a list of T cell receptor beta chains from one sample in a study of shared clonotypes between healthy human individuals. This table comes from immunoSEQ multiplex PCR, and its TCRdb copy is limited to in-frame clones, with some not included. In the table there are 1,500,000 or so clones, about 98.5% of which are singletons. The material sequenced was naive CD4+ T cells sorted from blood. All receptors come from a man aged 25-40 years in good health. Both conserved end residues are part of each CDR3. The D gene is left open where the match is weak. Clone size is given for some rows only: seen once, a few or many times, or a class if the clone is expanded.

V gene: TRBV5-1; clone size: NA; D gene: TRBD1; J gene: TRBJ2-4; CDR3 protein: CASSLLDRSWAKNIQYF; CDR3 DNA: TGCGCCAGCAGCTTGCTGGACAGGAGTTGGGCCAAAAACATTCAGTACTTC
V gene: TRBV5-1; clone size: NA; D gene: NA; J gene: TRBJ1-2; CDR3 protein: CASSLAADISQGYGYTF; CDR3 DNA: TGCGCCAGCAGCTTGGCCGCTGACATTTCCCAGGGATATGGCTACACCTTC
V gene: TRBV7-7; clone size: NA; D gene: NA; J gene: TRBJ2-1; CDR3 protein: CASSLDPGDEQFF; CDR3 DNA: TGTGCCAGCAGCTTAGACCCCGGCGATGAGCAGTTCTTC
V gene: TRBV2; clone size: NA; D gene: NA; J gene: TRBJ1-4; CDR3 protein: CASSSMSSSALFF; CDR3 DNA: TGTGCCAGCAGCTCCATGTCCTCTTCGGCACTGTTTTTT
V gene: TRBV5-6; clone size: NA; D gene: TRBD1; J gene: TRBJ2-5; CDR3 protein: CASSSTGGDQETQYF; CDR3 DNA: TGTGCCAGCAGCTCGACAGGGGGCGACCAAGAGACCCAGTACTTC
V gene: TRBV7-2; clone size: once; D gene: NA; J gene: TRBJ2-3; CDR3 protein: CASSSPAVTDTQYF; CDR3 DNA: TGTGCCAGCAGCTCCCCCGCCGTCACAGATACGCAGTATTTT
V gene: TRBV2; clone size: NA; D gene: NA; J gene: TRBJ2-2; CDR3 protein: CASSTGELFF; CDR3 DNA: TGTGCCAGCAGCACCGGGGAGCTGTTTTTT
V gene: TRBV7-6; clone size: NA; D gene: NA; J gene: TRBJ2-5; CDR3 protein: CASSLPGMETQYF; CDR3 DNA: TGTGCCAGCAGCTTACCAGGGATGGAGACCCAGTACTTC
V gene: TRBV11-2; clone size: NA; D gene: NA; J gene: TRBJ2-1; CDR3 protein: CASSLHGDEQFF; CDR3 DNA: TGTGCCAGCAGCTTACATGGCGATGAGCAGTTCTTC
V gene: TRBV6-5; clone size: NA; D gene: NA; J gene: TRBJ2-3; CDR3 protein: CASSSPRWGTDTQYF; CDR3 DNA: TGTGCCAGCAGTTCCCCAAGGTGGGGCACAGATACGCAGTATTTT
V gene: TRBV18; clone size: NA; D gene: TRBD2; J gene: TRBJ2-1; CDR3 protein: CASSPTGRLAGENEQFF; CDR3 DNA: TGTGCCAGCTCACCTACGGGACGACTAGCGGGAGAGAATGAGCAGTTCTTC
V gene: TRBV5-1; clone size: NA; D gene: NA; J gene: TRBJ2-7; CDR3 protein: CASSQGSSSYEQYF; CDR3 DNA: TGCGCCAGCAGCCAGGGGTCAAGCTCCTACGAGCAGTACTTC
V gene: TRBV5-1; clone size: NA; D gene: TRBD1; J gene: TRBJ1-2; CDR3 protein: CASSPGTGYGYTF; CDR3 DNA: TGCGCCAGCAGCCCGGGGACAGGATATGGCTACACCTTC
V gene: TRBV7-9; clone size: once; D gene: TRBD2; J gene: TRBJ2-1; CDR3 protein: CASSLGGLAGALNEQFF; CDR3 DNA: TGTGCCAGCAGCTTAGGGGGACTAGCGGGAGCCCTGAATGAGCAGTTCTTC
V gene: TRBV5-1; clone size: NA; D gene: NA; J gene: TRBJ2-1; CDR3 protein: CASSLTPSDSEQFF; CDR3 DNA: TGCGCCAGCAGCTTGACCCCTAGCGATAGTGAGCAGTTCTTC
V gene: TRBV19; clone size: once; D gene: NA; J gene: TRBJ1-5; CDR3 protein: CASSIDWSQGVSNQPQHF; CDR3 DNA: TGTGCCAGTAGTATAGATTGGTCCCAGGGTGTGAGCAATCAGCCCCAGCATTTT
V gene: TRBV9; clone size: NA; D gene: TRBD2; J gene: TRBJ2-1; CDR3 protein: CASSVELREDSYNEQFF; CDR3 DNA: TGTGCCAGCAGCGTAGAACTGCGGGAGGATAGCTACAATGAGCAGTTCTTC
V gene: TRBV18; clone size: NA; D gene: TRBD2; J gene: TRBJ2-1; CDR3 protein: CASSPTSGSFSEQFF; CDR3 DNA: TGTGCCAGCTCGCCGACTAGCGGGAGTTTTAGTGAGCAGTTCTTC
V gene: TRBV7-8; clone size: NA; D gene: NA; J gene: TRBJ2-5; CDR3 protein: CASSLRTMPETQYF; CDR3 DNA: TGTGCCAGCAGCTTACGCACTATGCCAGAGACCCAGTACTTC
V gene: TRBV27; clone size: NA; D gene: TRBD1; J gene: TRBJ1-2; CDR3 protein: CASSFGGTGNTGYTF; CDR3 DNA: TGTGCCAGCAGTTTTGGGGGGACAGGGAATACTGGCTACACCTTC
V gene: TRBV4-3; clone size: once; D gene: TRBD1; J gene: TRBJ1-2; CDR3 protein: CASSRERTGKNYGYTF; CDR3 DNA: TGCGCCAGCAGCCGAGAGAGGACAGGGAAGAACTATGGCTACACCTTC
V gene: TRBV9; clone size: NA; D gene: TRBD1; J gene: TRBJ2-7; CDR3 protein: CASSQSGQSEQYF; CDR3 DNA: TGTGCCAGCAGCCAATCGGGACAGAGCGAGCAGTACTTC
V gene: TRBV2; clone size: NA; D gene: NA; J gene: TRBJ2-7; CDR3 protein: CASQALRYEQYF; CDR3 DNA: TGTGCCAGCCAAGCATTACGGTACGAGCAGTACTTC
V gene: TRBV19; clone size: NA; D gene: TRBD1; J gene: TRBJ1-2; CDR3 protein: CASSAGRGQGIGYTF; CDR3 DNA: TGTGCCAGTAGTGCCGGCCGGGGACAGGGGATCGGCTACACCTTC
V gene: TRBV12-5; clone size: NA; D gene: NA; J gene: TRBJ2-3; CDR3 protein: CASGLDSPDTQYF; CDR3 DNA: TGTGCTAGTGGTTTGGACTCTCCGGATACGCAGTATTTT
V gene: TRBV7-2; clone size: NA; D gene: NA; J gene: TRBJ2-3; CDR3 protein: CASSSRFTDTQYF; CDR3 DNA: TGTGCCAGCAGCTCTAGATTTACAGATACGCAGTATTTT
V gene: TRBV18; clone size: once; D gene: NA; J gene: TRBJ2-7; CDR3 protein: CASSLPGRSSYEQYF; CDR3 DNA: TGTGCCAGCTCACTTCCGGGCCGCAGCTCCTACGAGCAGTACTTC
V gene: TRBV6-6; clone size: NA; D gene: NA; J gene: TRBJ2-5; CDR3 protein: CASSYSSGGETQYF; CDR3 DNA: TGTGCCAGCAGTTACTCCTCTGGGGGCGAGACCCAGTACTTC
V gene: TRBV2; clone size: NA; D gene: TRBD1; J gene: TRBJ1-5; CDR3 protein: CASSRQGLNQPQHF; CDR3 DNA: TGTGCCAGCAGTAGACAGGGACTCAATCAGCCCCAGCATTTT
V gene: TRBV9; clone size: NA; D gene: NA; J gene: TRBJ2-5; CDR3 protein: CASSVAAGNTQETQYF; CDR3 DNA: TGTGCCAGCAGCGTAGCCGCGGGGAATACCCAAGAGACCCAGTACTTC
V gene: TRBV29-1; clone size: NA; D gene: NA; J gene: TRBJ1-1; CDR3 protein: CSVGSRGFEAFF; CDR3 DNA: TGCAGCGTTGGTAGTAGGGGTTTCGAAGCTTTCTTT
V gene: TRBV5-6; clone size: once; D gene: TRBD1; J gene: TRBJ1-1; CDR3 protein: CASSLSGGEAFF; CDR3 DNA: TGTGCCAGCAGCTTATCAGGGGGCGAAGCTTTCTTT
V gene: TRBV5-1; clone size: NA; D gene: NA; J gene: TRBJ2-7; CDR3 protein: CASSLRPDTYEQYF; CDR3 DNA: TGCGCCAGCAGCTTGAGGCCGGACACCTACGAGCAGTACTTC
V gene: TRBV29-1; clone size: NA; D gene: NA; J gene: TRBJ2-3; CDR3 protein: CSVGGIYTDTQYF; CDR3 DNA: TGCAGCGTAGGCGGGATCTACACAGATACGCAGTATTTT
V gene: TRBV7-9; clone size: once; D gene: NA; J gene: TRBJ1-5; CDR3 protein: CATSDYSNQPQHF; CDR3 DNA: TGTGCCACTTCGGACTATAGCAATCAGCCCCAGCATTTT
V gene: TRBV2; clone size: few; D gene: NA; J gene: TRBJ2-7; CDR3 protein: CASSETPYEQYF; CDR3 DNA: TGTGCCAGCAGTGAAACCCCCTACGAGCAGTACTTC
V gene: TRBV11-2; clone size: once; D gene: NA; J gene: TRBJ1-2; CDR3 protein: CASSQRNYGYTF; CDR3 DNA: TGTGCCAGCAGCCAACGTAACTATGGCTACACCTTC
V gene: TRBV6-1; clone size: NA; D gene: TRBD1; J gene: TRBJ1-1; CDR3 protein: CATTRRGRLAEAFF; CDR3 DNA: TGTGCCACCACCAGAAGGGGGCGTCTCGCTGAAGCTTTCTTT
V gene: TRBV5-4; clone size: NA; D gene: NA; J gene: TRBJ2-4; CDR3 protein: CASSLEGPRNIQYF; CDR3 DNA: TGTGCCAGCAGCTTGGAAGGGCCGCGGAACATTCAGTACTTC
V gene: TRBV7-9; clone size: NA; D gene: TRBD1; J gene: TRBJ2-3; CDR3 protein: CASAGQGNTDTQYF; CDR3 DNA: TGTGCCAGCGCGGGACAGGGGAACACAGATACGCAGTATTTT
V gene: TRBV28; clone size: NA; D gene: NA; J gene: TRBJ1-2; CDR3 protein: CATLGINYGYTF; CDR3 DNA: TGTGCCACCCTTGGAATTAACTATGGCTACACCTTC
V gene: TRBV6-6; clone size: NA; D gene: NA; J gene: TRBJ2-3; CDR3 protein: CASSDRDSQYF; CDR3 DNA: TGTGCCAGCAGTGACCGGGACTCGCAGTATTTT
V gene: TRBV25-1; clone size: NA; D gene: NA; J gene: TRBJ1-5; CDR3 protein: CASSTSDRVVDQPQHF; CDR3 DNA: TGTGCCAGCAGTACCTCGGACAGAGTGGTGGATCAGCCCCAGCATTTT
V gene: TRBV28; clone size: NA; D gene: NA; J gene: TRBJ1-3; CDR3 protein: CASSSSEGHSGNTIYF; CDR3 DNA: TGTGCCAGCAGCTCTTCCGAGGGTCACTCTGGAAACACCATATATTTT
V gene: TRBV5-5; clone size: NA; D gene: NA; J gene: TRBJ1-5; CDR3 protein: CASYSRRGEGLNQPQHF; CDR3 DNA: TGTGCCAGCTACTCGAGACGGGGAGAGGGCCTCAATCAGCCCCAGCATTTT
V gene: TRBV28; clone size: NA; D gene: NA; J gene: TRBJ1-5; CDR3 protein: CASSTMPTAGHF; CDR3 DNA: TGTGCCAGCAGCACCATGCCGACAGCGGGACATTTT
V gene: TRBV6-1; clone size: NA; D gene: TRBD2; J gene: TRBJ2-1; CDR3 protein: CASSETPGLKLFF; CDR3 DNA: TGTGCCAGCAGTGAGACTCCGGGACTAAAGCTCTTCTTC
V gene: TRBV15; clone size: NA; D gene: NA; J gene: TRBJ2-7; CDR3 protein: CATSRDLYEQYF; CDR3 DNA: TGTGCCACCAGCAGAGATTTGTACGAGCAGTACTTC
V gene: TRBV5-4; clone size: NA; D gene: NA; J gene: TRBJ2-5; CDR3 protein: CASSLVGQETQYF; CDR3 DNA: TGTGCCAGCAGCTTGGTGGGACAAGAGACCCAGTACTTC
V gene: TRBV25-1; clone size: NA; D gene: NA; J gene: TRBJ2-7; CDR3 protein: CASTPSRRGVYEQYF; CDR3 DNA: TGTGCCAGCACTCCATCGAGGCGGGGAGTTTACGAGCAGTACTTC
V gene: TRBV18; clone size: NA; D gene: NA; J gene: TRBJ2-1; CDR3 protein: CASSPVLGNNEQFF; CDR3 DNA: TGTGCCAGCTCACCCGTTTTGGGAAACAATGAGCAGTTCTTC
V gene: TRBV7-3; clone size: NA; D gene: NA; J gene: TRBJ1-5; CDR3 protein: CASSSRGGQPQHF; CDR3 DNA: TGTGCCAGCAGCTCCAGGGGTGGCCAGCCCCAGCATTTT
V gene: TRBV11-3; clone size: once; D gene: NA; J gene: TRBJ2-5; CDR3 protein: CASSPMGLEETQYF; CDR3 DNA: TGTGCCAGCAGCCCAATGGGTCTGGAAGAGACCCAGTACTTC
V gene: TRBV6-5; clone size: once; D gene: NA; J gene: TRBJ2-7; CDR3 protein: CASSPQGAEQYF; CDR3 DNA: TGTGCCAGCAGTCCACAGGGAGCCGAGCAGTACTTC